The next 8 T cell receptor beta chains were all read from a single sample in a study of control samples from healthy donors and cancer patients. The repertoire was sequenced with immunoSEQ multiplex PCR; TCRdb's copy has only in-frame clones and lacks some. The repertoire includes 390,000 or so clones, over 75% of them detected once, and around 6.4% sits in the top ten. Source material: PBMCs. Receptors originate from a man in his forties with head and neck cancer.

This sequence joins TRBV7-9 and TRBJ2-5; D remains ambiguous. Deletions cut 5 bases from V and 2 bases from J, with 12 bases between. The CDR3 contains 14 residues. Germline-derived CDR1 and CDR2 are SEHNR and FQNEAQ (reference sequence). CDR3 coding DNA: TGTGCCAGCAGCCCCCGGGCGCGGCAAGAGACCCAGTACTTC. Translated, it gives CASSPRARQETQYF.

The rearrangement links TRBV9 to TRBJ2-7, with 7 bases identical to TRBD1. Germline values: CDR1 SGDLS, CDR2 YYNGEE. V trimming: 4 bases; J trimming: 0 bases; junction bases outside the gene matches: 4. The CDR3 covers 14 residues. The CDR3 bases are TGTGCCAGCAGCCCAGGGACAGACTCCTACGAGCAGTACTTC. The encoded protein is CASSPGTDSYEQYF.

The chain is built from TRBV9 and TRBJ1-2; 7 bases agree with TRBD1. CDR1 and CDR2 (germline): SGDLS, YYNGEE. V dropped 3 bases and J dropped 6; count of bases not matched to a gene: 11. The CDR3 is 15 residues long. Here the CDR3 DNA reads TGTGCCAGCAGCGCTATGTGGACAGGATCTAATGGCTACACCTTC. Translated: CASSAMWTGSNGYTF. The full variable domain, rest sourced from reference TRBV9 and TRBJ1-2, is DSGVTQTPKHLITATGQRVTLRCSPRSGDLSVYWYQQSLDQGLQFLIQYYNGEERAKGNILERFSAQQFPDLHSELNLSSLELGDSALYFCASSAMWTGSNGYTFGSGTRLTVV.

V usage is TRBV5-1 and J usage is TRBJ2-2, with a weak D call TRBD2 (6 bases). Trimming stripped 4 bases from V and 3 bases from J, with 13 bases between. The germline V gene has CDR1 SGHRS and CDR2 YFSETQ. This CDR3 contains 15 residues. DNA for the CDR3: TGCGCCAGCAGCGGGGGGACGGTTTACACCGGGGAGCTGTTTTTT. This codes for CASSGGTVYTGELFF.

In this sample, this clone turned up a few times. This chain uses TRBV18 with TRBJ2-3; D gene ambiguous. Germline CDR1 reads KGHSH; CDR2 reads LQKENI. V lost 4 bases, J lost 2 bases, and 10 bases lay in between. There are 14 residues in the CDR3. CDR3 bases: TGTGCCAGCTCACGCCTTTGGGACACAGATACGCAGTATTTT. It encodes CASSRLWDTDTQYF.

The rearrangement joins TRBV24-1 to TRBJ2-1, with D perhaps matching TRBD2 (6 bases). V was trimmed by 6 bases and J by 6 bases, leaving 14 bases between them. CDR3 length: 14 residues. CDR1 and CDR2 (germline): KGHDR, SFDVKD. The CDR3 coding sequence is TGTGCCACCAGTCCCGCCGGGGGAAGCAATGAGCAGTTCTTC. It is translated as CATSPAGGSNEQFF.

The chain combines TRBV28 with TRBJ2-3; 7 bases are shared with TRBD2. CDR3 length: 15 amino acids. V lost 1 base to trimming and J lost 4 bases; unmatched junction nucleotides: 5. CDR1 and CDR2 from the germline V gene are MDHEN and SYDVKM. This chain's CDR3 is CASSLSTGGADTQYF. In DNA form, the CDR3 reads TGTGCCAGCAGTTTATCCACTGGGGGGGCAGATACGCAGTATTTT. Full variable domain (missing parts from reference TRBV28 and TRBJ2-3): DVKVTQSSRYLVKRTGEKVFLECVQDMDHENMFWYRQDPGLGLRLIYFSYDVKMKEKGDIPEGYSVSREKKERFSLILESASTNQTSMYLCASSLSTGGADTQYFGPGTRLTVL.

The J gene is TRBJ1-2, the V gene TRBV5-4, with a tentative D call TRBD1 (6 bases). V was cut by 2 bases and J by 6 bases, with 14 bases left in between. Germline CDR1 reads SGHNT; CDR2 reads YYREEE (reference sequence). The CDR3 spans 14 residues. Written as DNA, the CDR3 is TGTGCCAGCAGCTTTAGCGGGGGGCTAAATGGCTACACCTTC. It is translated as CASSFSGGLNGYTF.